The clone carrying this T cell receptor beta chain has at least ten counts. Its specificity is unknown. TCRdb redid the calling of the reads with MiXCR, one entry per CDR3 protein. The sample has nearly 650,000 distinct CDR3 sequences; around 24% are singletons. The sample is drawn from a study of T cell repertoires in cytomegalovirus infection. Study-level information: Both a matching HLA type and CMV infection were indicated by public TCR beta signatures. Study results and caveats: Adding up the frequency of public TCR beta families identified people who carried CMV plus the relevant HLA.

The CDR3 runs to 15 residues. V lost 10 bases to trimming and J lost 2 bases, with 17 bases between them. From germline, CDR1 is SGHVS and CDR2 FQNEAQ. The rearrangement uses TRBV7-8 and TRBJ2-2; tentatively, D is TRBD1 or TRBD2 (5 bases each). Sample: CD8+ T cells from PBMCs. This receptor was identified in a human donor in good health (CMV status not recorded). Some clones in this sample may be carry-over from other donors' samples. In nucleotides, the CDR3 is TGTGCCACCTTTCGCCCCGGGGCCAACACCGGGGAGCTGTTTTTT. The encoded protein is CATFRPGANTGELFF.